Given below is one TCR beta chain in context. The assay was immunoSEQ multiplex PCR, and TCRdb's table has in-frame clones only and misses some. The sample lists some 150,000 clones, roughly 85% occurring once. The data were obtained in a study of T cell responses to AZD1222 COVID-19 vaccine. The trim removed 0 bases at V and 4 bases at J, leaving 9 bases unmatched. This CDR3 is 17 amino acids long. CDR1 and CDR2 (germline): SGHNT, YENEEA. This TCR was sampled from an adult who received the MenACWY meningococcal vaccine as a control. The chain employs TRBV11-3 and TRBJ1-1, with 9 bases that match TRBD1. The material was peripheral blood, obtained 28 days after the second dose of the MenACWY control vaccine. CDR3 sequence: CASSLEGTGGAGTEAFF. The CDR3 DNA is TGTGCCAGCAGCTTAGAGGGTACAGGGGGCGCGGGCACTGAAGCTTTCTTT.